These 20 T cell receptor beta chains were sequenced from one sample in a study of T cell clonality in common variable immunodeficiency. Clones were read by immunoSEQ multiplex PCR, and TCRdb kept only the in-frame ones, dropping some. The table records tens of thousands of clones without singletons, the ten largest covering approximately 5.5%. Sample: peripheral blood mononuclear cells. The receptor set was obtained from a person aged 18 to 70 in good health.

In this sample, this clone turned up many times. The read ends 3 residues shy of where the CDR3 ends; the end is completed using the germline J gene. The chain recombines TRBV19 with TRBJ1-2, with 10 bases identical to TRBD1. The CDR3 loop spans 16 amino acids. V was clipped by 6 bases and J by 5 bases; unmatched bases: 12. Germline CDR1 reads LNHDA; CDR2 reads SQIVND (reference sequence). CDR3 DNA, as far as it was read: TGTGCCAGTAGGATCAAGACAGGGGGCAAGAGTTATGGC. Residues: CASRIKTGGKSYG. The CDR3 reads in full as CASRIKTGGKSYGYTF.

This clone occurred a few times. CDR3 in amino acids: CASSLRLRDRGQNEKLFF. The sequenced part of the CDR3 DNA is TGTGCCAGCAGCTTGAGGTTAAGGGACAGGGGGCAGAATGAAAAA. The V and J genes are TRBV7-8 and TRBJ1-4; 12 nucleotides agree with TRBD1. The read is 3 residues too short to cover the CDR3 end, so that end is filled in from the germline J gene. CDR1 and CDR2 (germline): SGHVS, FQNEAQ. V was pared by 3 bases and J by 5 bases, with 10 bases of the junction left unmatched. The CDR3 length is 18 residues.

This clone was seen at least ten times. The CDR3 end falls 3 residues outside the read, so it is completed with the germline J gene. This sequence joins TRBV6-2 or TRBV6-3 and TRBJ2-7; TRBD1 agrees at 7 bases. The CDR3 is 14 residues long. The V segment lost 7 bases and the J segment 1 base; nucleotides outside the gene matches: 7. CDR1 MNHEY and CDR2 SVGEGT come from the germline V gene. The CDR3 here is CASTASGQSYEQYF. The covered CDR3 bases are TGTGCCAGCACCGCTTCGGGACAGTCCTACGAG.

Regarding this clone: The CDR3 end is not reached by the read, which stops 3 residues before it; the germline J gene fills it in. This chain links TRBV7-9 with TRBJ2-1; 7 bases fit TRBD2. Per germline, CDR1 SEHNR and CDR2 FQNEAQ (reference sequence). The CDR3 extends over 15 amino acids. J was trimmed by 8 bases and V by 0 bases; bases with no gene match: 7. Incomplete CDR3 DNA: TGTGCCAGCAGCTTAGCAGGACTAGTTGCTGATGAG. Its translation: CASSLAGLVADE. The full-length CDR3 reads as CASSLAGLVADEQFF.

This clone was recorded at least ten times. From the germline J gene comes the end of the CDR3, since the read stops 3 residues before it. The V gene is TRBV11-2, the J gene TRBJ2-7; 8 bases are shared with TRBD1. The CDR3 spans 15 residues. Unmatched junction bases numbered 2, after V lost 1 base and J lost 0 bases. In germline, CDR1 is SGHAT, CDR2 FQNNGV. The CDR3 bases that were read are TGTGCCAGCAGCTTAGTGACAGGGGACTCCTACGAG. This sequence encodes CASSLVTGDSYE. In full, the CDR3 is CASSLVTGDSYEQYF. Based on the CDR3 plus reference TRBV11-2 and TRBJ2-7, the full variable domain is EAGVAQSPRYKIIEKRQSVAFWCNPISGHATLYWYQQILGQGPKLLIQFQNNGVVDDSQLPKDRFSAERLKGVDSTLKIQPAKLEDSAVYLCASSLVTGDSYEQYFGPGTRLTVT.

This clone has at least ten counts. The covered CDR3 bases are TGTGCCAGCAGCTCCGGACAGTTCCGAACCTACGAG. This codes for CASSSGQFRTYE. The CDR3 as a whole reads CASSSGQFRTYEQYF. The chain has TRBV2 and TRBJ2-7; weak D call: TRBD1 (6 bases). The observed sequence ends 3 residues before the CDR3 terminus, with the missing tail filled in from the germline J gene. V lost 6 bases and J 2 bases, leaving 17 bases between the germline ends. The CDR3 length is 15 residues. Germline loops: CDR1 SNHLY, CDR2 FYNNEI.

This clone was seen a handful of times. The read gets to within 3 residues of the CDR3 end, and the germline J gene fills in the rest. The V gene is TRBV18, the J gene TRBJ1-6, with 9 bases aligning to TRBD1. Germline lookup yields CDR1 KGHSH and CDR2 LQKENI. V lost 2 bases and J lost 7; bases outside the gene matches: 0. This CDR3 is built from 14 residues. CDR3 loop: CASSPGTGNSPLHF. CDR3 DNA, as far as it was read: TGTGCCAGCTCACCAGGGACAGGGAATTCACCC.

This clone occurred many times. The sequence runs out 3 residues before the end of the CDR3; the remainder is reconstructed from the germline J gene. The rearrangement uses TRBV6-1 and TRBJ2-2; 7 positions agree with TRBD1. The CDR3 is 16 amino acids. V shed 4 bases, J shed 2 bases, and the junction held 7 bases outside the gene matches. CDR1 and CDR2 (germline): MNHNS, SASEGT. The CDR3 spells CASSADGTDNTGELFF. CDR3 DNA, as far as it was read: TGTGCCAGCAGTGCCGACGGGACAGATAACACCGGGGAG.

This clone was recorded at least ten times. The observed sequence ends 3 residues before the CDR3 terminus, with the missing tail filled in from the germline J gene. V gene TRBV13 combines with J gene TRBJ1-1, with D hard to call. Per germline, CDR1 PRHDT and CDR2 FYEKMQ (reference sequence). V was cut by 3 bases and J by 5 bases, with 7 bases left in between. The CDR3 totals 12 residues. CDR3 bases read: TGTGCCAGCAGCTTCCGGGGTACTGAA. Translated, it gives CASSFRGTE. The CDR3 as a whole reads CASSFRGTEAFF.

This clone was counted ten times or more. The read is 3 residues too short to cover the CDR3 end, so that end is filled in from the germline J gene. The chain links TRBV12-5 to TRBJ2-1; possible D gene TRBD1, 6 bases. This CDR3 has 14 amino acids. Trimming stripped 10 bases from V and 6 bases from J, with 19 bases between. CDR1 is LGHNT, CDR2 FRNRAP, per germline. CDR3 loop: CATLQGRGVNEQFF. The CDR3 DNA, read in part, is TGTGCTACTCTGCAGGGGCGAGGGGTCAATGAG.

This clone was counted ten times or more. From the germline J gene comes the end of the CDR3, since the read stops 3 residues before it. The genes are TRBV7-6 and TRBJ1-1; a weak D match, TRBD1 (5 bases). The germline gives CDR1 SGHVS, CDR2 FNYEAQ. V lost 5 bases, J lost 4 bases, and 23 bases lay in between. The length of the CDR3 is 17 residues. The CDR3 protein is CASSHPRGLGKGTEAFF. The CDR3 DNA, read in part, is TGTGCCAGCAGCCACCCAAGGGGCCTAGGGAAGGGCACTGAA. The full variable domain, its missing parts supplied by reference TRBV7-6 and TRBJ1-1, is GAGVSQSPRYKVTKRGQDVALRCDPISGHVSLYWYRQALGQGPEFLTYFNYEAQQDKSGLPNDRFSAERPEGSISTLTIQRTEQRDSAMYRCASSHPRGLGKGTEAFFGQGTRLTVV.

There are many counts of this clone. CDR3 DNA (partial): TGTGCCAGCAGCCCCACGGGAGGGGGCGAG. Translating it yields CASSPTGGGE. The full CDR3 is CASSPTGGGEQYF. The chain recombines TRBV7-7 with TRBJ2-7, with TRBD2 matching 8 bases. The CDR3 extends 3 residues past the end of the read, so its final part is completed from the germline J gene. CDR1 is SSHAT and CDR2 is FNYEAQ in the germline V gene (reference sequence). This CDR3 contains 13 residues. V shed 5 bases, J shed 6 bases, and the junction held 6 bases outside the gene matches.

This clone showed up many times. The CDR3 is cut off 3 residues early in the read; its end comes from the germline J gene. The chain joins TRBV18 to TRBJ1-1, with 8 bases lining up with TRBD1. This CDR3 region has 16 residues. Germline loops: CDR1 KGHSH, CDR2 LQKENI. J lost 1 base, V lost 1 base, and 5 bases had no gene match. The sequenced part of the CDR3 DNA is TGTGCCAGCTCACCACAAAACAGGGGGAGGAACACTGAA. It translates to CASSPQNRGRNTE. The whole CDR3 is CASSPQNRGRNTEAFF.

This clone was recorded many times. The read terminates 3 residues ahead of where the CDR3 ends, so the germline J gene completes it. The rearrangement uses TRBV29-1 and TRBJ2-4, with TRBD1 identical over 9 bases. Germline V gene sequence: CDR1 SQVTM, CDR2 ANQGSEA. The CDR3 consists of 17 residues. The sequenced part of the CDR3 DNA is TGCACGGCCCAAGGACAGGGGCTTCGGGCGGCCAAAAACATT. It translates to CTAQGQGLRAAKNI. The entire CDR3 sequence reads CTAQGQGLRAAKNIQYF.

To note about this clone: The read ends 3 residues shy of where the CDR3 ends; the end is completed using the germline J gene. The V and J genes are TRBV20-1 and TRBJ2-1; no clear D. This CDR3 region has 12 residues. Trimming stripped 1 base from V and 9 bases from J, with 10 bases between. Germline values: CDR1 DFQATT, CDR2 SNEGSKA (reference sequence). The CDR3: CSARGARAEQFF. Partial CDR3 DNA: TGCAGTGCTAGAGGGGCACGAGCTGAG.

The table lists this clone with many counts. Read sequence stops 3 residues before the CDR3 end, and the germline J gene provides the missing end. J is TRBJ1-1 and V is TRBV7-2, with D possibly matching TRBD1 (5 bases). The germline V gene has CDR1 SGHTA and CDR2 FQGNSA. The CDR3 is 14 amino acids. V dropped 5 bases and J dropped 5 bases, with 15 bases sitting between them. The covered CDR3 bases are TGTGCCAGCAGCGGCACCTGGGGGGTTACTGAA. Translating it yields CASSGTWGVTE. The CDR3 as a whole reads CASSGTWGVTEAFF.

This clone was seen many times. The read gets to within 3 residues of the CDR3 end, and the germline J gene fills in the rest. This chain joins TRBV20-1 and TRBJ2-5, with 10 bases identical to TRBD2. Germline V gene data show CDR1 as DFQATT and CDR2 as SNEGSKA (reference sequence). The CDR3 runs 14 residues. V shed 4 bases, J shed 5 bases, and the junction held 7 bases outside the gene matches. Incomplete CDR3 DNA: TGCAGTGCTATGACTAGCGGGTCCCCGGAGACC. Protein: CSAMTSGSPET. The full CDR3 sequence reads CSAMTSGSPETQYF.

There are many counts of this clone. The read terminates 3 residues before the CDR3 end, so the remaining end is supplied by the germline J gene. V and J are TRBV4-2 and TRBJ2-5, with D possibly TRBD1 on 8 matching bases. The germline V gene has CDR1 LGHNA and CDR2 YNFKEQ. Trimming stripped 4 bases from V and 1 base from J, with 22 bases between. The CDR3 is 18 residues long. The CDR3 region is CASSLRAGGRGAQETQYF. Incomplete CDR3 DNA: TGTGCCAGCAGCCTTCGGGCAGGGGGCCGGGGGGCCCAAGAGACC.

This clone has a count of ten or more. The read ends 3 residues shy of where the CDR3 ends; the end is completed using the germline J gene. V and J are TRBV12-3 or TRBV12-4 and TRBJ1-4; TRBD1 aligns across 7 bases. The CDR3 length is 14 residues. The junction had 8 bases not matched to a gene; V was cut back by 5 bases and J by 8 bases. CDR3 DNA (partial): TGTGCCAGCAGTCTGAGACAGGGCGGAGAAAAA. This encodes CASSLRQGGEK. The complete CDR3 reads CASSLRQGGEKLFF.

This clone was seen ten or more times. CDR3 DNA, as far as it was read: TGTGCCACAAAATCGGCAAGACTAGGATTAGCCAAAAACATT. Translating it yields CATKSARLGLAKNI. The whole CDR3 reads CATKSARLGLAKNIQYF. This chain links TRBV2 with TRBJ2-4; TRBD2 might be the D (6 bases). The read terminates 3 residues before the CDR3 end, so the remaining end is supplied by the germline J gene. This CDR3 has 17 amino acids. Germline V gene sequence: CDR1 SNHLY, CDR2 FYNNEI. The V end was cut by 10 bases, the J end by 0 bases, with 22 bases between.